This TCR beta chain originates from a study of OX40 agonist ivuxolimab in advanced cancers. At the level of the study: Head and neck, renal cell, melanoma or hepatocellular carcinoma were the cancers that dose-escalation patients had. Study-level findings and limits: CD8+ T cells (on average) carried more expanded clones than CD4+ T cells.

Excluded were patients having autoimmune disease history or systemic immunosuppression. Notes on this clone: Its antigen is undetermined.

TCRdb keeps only in-frame clones here, not all; method: immunoSEQ multiplex PCR. The top ten clones hold over 9.5% of a sample with around 46,000 clones, more than 80% of them seen once. Germline V gene data show CDR1 as MNHEY and CDR2 as SMNVEV (reference sequence). This CDR3 is built from 14 residues. The V end lost 7 bases, the J end lost 10 bases, and 20 bases lay between the germline ends. This sequence originates from an adult with an advanced solid tumor such as melanoma, head and neck, liver or kidney cancer. The chain combines TRBV27 with TRBJ2-1; D may be TRBD2 (5 bases). The source material was CD4+ or CD8+ T cells sorted from blood, sampled in a trial of the OX40 agonist ivuxolimab. As DNA, the CDR3 is TGTGCCAGCAACCCCTCGGGAAGCAGCCCAGAGCAGTTCTTC. Its protein is CASNPSGSSPEQFF.